This entry lists 19 T cell receptor beta chains sequenced from one sample in a study of blood T cell repertoires in COVID-19. Assay used: immunoSEQ multiplex PCR; TCRdb lists only in-frame clones, some missing. The table includes tens of thousands of clones, approximately 90% detected once. Sequenced material: peripheral blood. Receptors originate from a man under 40 with acute or convalescent COVID-19.

This clone was counted only a few times. J is TRBJ1-1 and V is TRBV6-2 or TRBV6-3; 7 positions agree with TRBD1. This CDR3 is 17 amino acids long. Trimming removed 2 bases from V and 2 bases from J; junction bases left unmatched: 11. Germline V gives CDR1 MNHEY, CDR2 SVGEGT. This CDR3 is CASSYIFRQGSNTEAFF. CDR3 DNA sequence: TGTGCCAGCAGTTACATCTTTCGACAGGGCAGCAACACTGAAGCTTTCTTT.

The chain carries TRBV5-4 and TRBJ2-2, with 8 bases aligning to TRBD1. The germline V gene has CDR1 SGHNT and CDR2 YYREEE (reference sequence). The CDR3 totals 18 residues. The ends lost 3 bases at V and 2 bases at J; junction bases unmatched: 12. The CDR3 reads CASSSGPGGASNTGELFF. CDR3 nucleotide sequence: TGTGCCAGCAGCTCGGGACCAGGGGGCGCGTCCAACACCGGGGAGCTGTTTTTT.

This chain joins TRBV18 and TRBJ2-2; no firm D call. The CDR3 consists of 13 residues. The germline V gene has CDR1 KGHSH and CDR2 LQKENI. V lost 8 bases and J lost 5, with 12 bases in between. The chain's CDR3 is CASPYSQTGELFF. CDR3 DNA: TGTGCCAGCCCCTACTCCCAAACCGGGGAGCTGTTTTTT.

This clone was counted a single time. The genes are TRBV24-1 and TRBJ1-5, with 7 nucleotides matching TRBD1. Germline trimming cut 4 bases from V and 0 bases from J; bases unmatched to any gene: 5. Germline V CDR1 and CDR2: KGHDR, SFDVKD. This CDR3 spans 16 amino acids. CDR3 coding DNA: TGTGCCACCAGTGACCCAAGACAGGGTAGCAATCAGCCCCAGCATTTT. Amino acids: CATSDPRQGSNQPQHF.

The rearrangement uses TRBV12-3 or TRBV12-4 and TRBJ2-1, with D possibly matching TRBD1 (5 bases). This CDR3 region has 13 residues. Trimming removed 1 base at V and 10 bases at J, with 11 bases between. The CDR3 here is CASSLGRQQEQFF. The CDR3 DNA reads TGTGCCAGCAGTTTAGGGAGACAGCAGGAGCAGTTCTTC.

This chain links TRBV5-1 with TRBJ2-3; TRBD2 agrees at 8 bases. The germline CDR1 and CDR2 sequences are SGHRS and YFSETQ. The CDR3 length is 13 residues. J gave up 10 bases and V 4 bases, and 8 bases lay outside the gene matches. CDR3 region: CASSPDGLAAQYF. The CDR3 region has the DNA TGCGCCAGCAGCCCAGACGGACTAGCCGCGCAGTATTTT.

The chain links TRBV27 to TRBJ1-1, with no clear D. This CDR3 is 12 amino acids long. Germline CDR1 and CDR2: MNHEY and SMNVEV (reference sequence). The V and J ends lost 4 bases and 5 bases respectively, with 8 bases between them. CDR3 DNA sequence: TGTGCCAGCAGTTCCCGGGGTACTGAAGCTTTCTTT. Protein: CASSSRGTEAFF.

The rearrangement links TRBV18 to TRBJ1-2; D is uncertain. Germline CDR1 and CDR2: KGHSH and LQKENI. The CDR3 is 16 residues long. The V gene lost 3 bases and the J gene lost 5 bases, with 19 bases spanning the gap. Here the CDR3 reads CASSPGMLGAVYGYTF. CDR3 in DNA: TGTGCCAGCTCACCCGGGATGTTGGGCGCGGTATATGGCTACACCTTC.

The gene calls are TRBV29-1 and TRBJ1-2; 9 bases map to TRBD1. Germline CDR1 and CDR2: SQVTM and ANQGSEA. There are 13 residues in the CDR3. J was trimmed by 7 bases and V by 6 bases; bases with no gene match: 9. CDR3 nucleotides: TGCAGCGTGCCGGGACAGGGCCTGAGTGGCTACACCTTC. This gives the protein CSVPGQGLSGYTF.

This clone was detected a few times. The chain recombines TRBV4-1 with TRBJ2-1; D possibly corresponds to TRBD1 (6 bases). The CDR3 loop spans 19 amino acids. CDR1 is MGHRA and CDR2 is YSYEKL in the germline V gene. V was shortened by 6 bases and J by 8 bases, with 32 bases between the two germline ends. CDR3: CASSPRSFPTGTERHEQFF. The CDR3 DNA reads TGCGCCAGCAGTCCAAGATCGTTCCCAACAGGGACGGAACGCCATGAGCAGTTCTTC.

The rearrangement joins TRBV29-1 to TRBJ1-1; possible D gene TRBD1, 6 bases. The CDR3 contains 14 residues. V was pared by 2 bases and J by 4 bases, with 14 bases between. Germline-derived CDR1 and CDR2 are SQVTM and ANQGSEA. CDR3 amino acids: CSVESGGAGTEAFF. The CDR3 DNA reads TGCAGCGTTGAAAGCGGGGGGGCGGGCACTGAAGCTTTCTTT.

The chain employs TRBV5-1 and TRBJ2-5; TRBD2 matches at 7 bases. V was clipped by 3 bases and J by 1 base; unmatched bases: 6. The CDR3 covers 15 residues. Germline CDR1 reads SGHRS; CDR2 reads YFSETQ. The CDR3 region is CASSSDGTTQETQYF. The DNA of the CDR3 is TGCGCCAGCAGCTCAGATGGGACTACCCAAGAGACCCAGTACTTC.

J is TRBJ1-2 and V is TRBV29-1; D uncertain. The CDR3 consists of 13 residues. V lost 7 bases and J 6 bases, leaving 18 bases between the germline ends. Germline-derived CDR1 and CDR2 are SQVTM and ANQGSEA. CDR3 residues: CSAAEARGDGYTF. The CDR3 DNA is TGCAGCGCCGCCGAAGCGCGGGGAGATGGCTACACCTTC.

The V gene is TRBV24-1, the J gene TRBJ1-1; possibly TRBD1 for D (6 bases). CDR1 is KGHDR and CDR2 is SFDVKD in the germline V gene. The V end was cut by 0 bases, the J end by 7 bases, with 17 bases between. This CDR3 has 16 amino acids. CDR3 DNA sequence: TGTGCCACCAGTGATTTGCGCACCGACAGGTCCCTTGAAGCTTTCTTT. It translates to CATSDLRTDRSLEAFF.

The rearrangement uses TRBV7-2 and TRBJ1-6; possible D gene TRBD1, 6 bases. Germline V CDR1 and CDR2: SGHTA, FQGNSA. The CDR3 is made up of 18 amino acids. Trimming stripped 0 bases from V and 0 bases from J, with 12 bases between. This chain's CDR3 is CASSLALTGSSYNSPLHF. For the CDR3, the DNA is TGTGCCAGCAGCTTAGCCCTTACAGGGAGCTCCTATAATTCACCCCTCCACTTT.

In this sample, this clone turned up once. As DNA, the CDR3 is TGTGCCTGGAGTGTTAACCCGCCCGGACAAGGGTGGGGAGAAAAACTGTTTTTT. Amino acid sequence: CAWSVNPPGQGWGEKLFF. This chain links TRBV30 with TRBJ1-4; weak D call: TRBD1 (5 bases). Germline V CDR1 and CDR2: GTSNPN, SVGIG (reference sequence). This CDR3 contains 18 residues. Trimming pared 0 bases from V and 8 bases from J, leaving 25 bases between.

This clone occurred once. Relative to the germline gene, one junction end is altered; a read error may explain this. The gene calls are TRBV12-3 or TRBV12-4 and TRBJ2-4; TRBD2 matches 8 bases. The CDR3 covers 13 residues. CDR3 sequence reads: CASSPTGGRGMDF. The DNA for the CDR3 is TGTGCCAGCAGCCCCACGGGGGGGCGAGGTATGGACTTC.

This chain links TRBV19 with TRBJ1-2, with 7 positions matching TRBD1. The V gene end was trimmed by 0 bases and the J gene end by 7 bases; junction bases not matched to a gene: 5. CDR1 is LNHDA and CDR2 is SQIVND in the germline V gene (reference sequence). This CDR3 is built from 14 residues. The CDR3 bases are TGTGCCAGTAGTATAGATCAAGGGGGCGGTGGCTACACCTTC. Amino acids: CASSIDQGGGGYTF.

The genes are TRBV3-1 (or the pseudogene TRBV3-2) and TRBJ1-1; no clear D. Trimming took 1 base from V and 2 from J, leaving 8 bases between them. CDR3 size: 14 residues. Germline lookup yields CDR1 LGHDT and CDR2 YNNKEL (reference sequence). The CDR3 here is CASSQVRGNTEAFF. In nucleotides, the CDR3 is TGTGCCAGCAGCCAAGTCCGGGGAAACACTGAAGCTTTCTTT.